The 6 T cell receptor beta chains given below trace back to one sample, sequenced in a study of CD8+ T cells in alopecia areata. Specified treatment: oral pan-JAK inhibitor, 5-10 mg twice daily. RNA was extracted and reverse transcribed into cDNA as the sequencing template. The method was immunoSEQ multiplex PCR; TCRdb's version includes in-frame clones alone and lacks a portion of them. Of 160,000 or so clones in the sample, around three fifths were seen once. The sample consisted of CD4+ T cells sorted from blood, taken at week 4, from a patient treated with tofacitinib. Receptor source: a human donor with alopecia areata.

This sequence joins TRBV5-1 and TRBJ1-2; a possible D gene is TRBD1 (5 bases). CDR1 and CDR2 (germline): SGHRS, YFSETQ. V shed 3 bases and J shed 0 bases, with 12 bases lying between them. The CDR3 is 15 residues long. DNA of the CDR3: TGCGCCAGCAGCTCCGCGGGACTCACTAACTATGGCTACACCTTC. Translation: CASSSAGLTNYGYTF.

The V and J genes are TRBV10-3 and TRBJ2-5, with D possibly being TRBD2 (7 bases). Deletions cut 9 bases from V and 1 base from J, with 18 bases between. The CDR3 extends over 15 amino acids. CDR1 is ENHRY, CDR2 SYGVKD, per germline. CDR3 DNA sequence: TGTGCCATAAACACGGGGGGCGCCCGCCAAGAGACCCAGTACTTC. This gives the protein CAINTGGARQETQYF.

This clone has more than one count but fewer than ten. The rearrangement uses TRBV14 and TRBJ1-3; D unclear. The V end lost 3 bases, the J end lost 0 bases, and 12 bases lay between the germline ends. Germline V gene lookup returns CDR1 SGHDN and CDR2 FVKESK. CDR3 length equals 16 residues. For the CDR3, the DNA is TGTGCCAGCAGCCACATGCAAGTCGTCTCTGGAAACACCATATATTTT. Its protein is CASSHMQVVSGNTIYF.

This clone was detected once. The chain joins TRBV6-6 to TRBJ2-6; D ambiguous. Germline-derived CDR1 and CDR2 are MNHNY and SVGAGI (reference sequence). CDR3 length: 13 residues. The ends were cut back, 6 bases at V and 9 bases at J, with 12 bases in the middle. The CDR3 bases are TGTGCCAGCAGCCCCGGCAGCCGCAACGTCCTGACTTTC. As protein: CASSPGSRNVLTF.

This clone is a singleton in its sample. The chain couples TRBV13 to TRBJ2-6; D gene ambiguous. The germline V gene encodes CDR1 PRHDT and CDR2 FYEKMQ (reference sequence). V lost 5 bases and J lost 1, with 3 bases in between. This CDR3 contains 13 residues. CDR3 sequence reads: CASSRSGANVLTF. CDR3 sequence (DNA): TGTGCCAGCAGCAGGTCTGGGGCCAACGTCCTGACTTTC.

This clone was seen a single time. The chain is built from TRBV7-9 and TRBJ2-5; 7 bases agree with TRBD1. CDR1 and CDR2 from the germline V gene are SEHNR and FQNEAQ (reference sequence). CDR3 size: 14 residues. J gave up 3 bases and V 5 bases, and 6 bases lay outside the gene matches. The CDR3 region has the DNA TGTGCCAGCAGCCACGGGACAGAAGAAGAGACCCAGTACTTC. It specifies CASSHGTEEETQYF.